This T cell receptor (beta chain) is drawn from a study of T cells after somatic rescue of genetic block (dated by TCRdb to the early 2020s). As for the study more broadly: What the study looked at was long-term robustness, specifically in a T-cell system that came about through somatic rescue of a genetic block in T-cell development.

Preparation of the library involved the immunoSEQ multiplex PCR assay. What TCRdb holds here is the immuneACCESS table cut down to in-frame rearrangements. Part of the clones is not present; checked against another copy, under half of the missing clones reflect an unresolved V gene, and the others are unexplained. For this sample there are 14,000 to 15,000 clones; around 68% appear just once. The top ten constitute about 29% of the sample. Trimming takes 2 bases from V and 0 bases from J, and the germline ends sit 11 bases apart. Via the germline V gene, CDR1 is MDHEN and CDR2 SYDVKM. The CDR3 contains 15 residues, cysteine and phenylalanine counted. The retained sequence is limited to the CDR3, 45 bases, with the frame set at the first base. With regard to this clone: The target of this receptor is not known. No much larger clone exists at a distance of one base, and base qualities are not known.

The V and J segments used are TRBV28 and TRBJ2-7, with an unclear D gene assignment. The clonotype originates from a man between 18 and 29 years old. The specimen was peripheral blood mononuclear cells (PBMCs). The CDR3 protein sequence reads: CASSLVPDGSYEQYF. In nucleotides, the sequence is TGTGCCAGCAGTTTAGTTCCCGACGGCTCCTACGAGCAGTACTTC.